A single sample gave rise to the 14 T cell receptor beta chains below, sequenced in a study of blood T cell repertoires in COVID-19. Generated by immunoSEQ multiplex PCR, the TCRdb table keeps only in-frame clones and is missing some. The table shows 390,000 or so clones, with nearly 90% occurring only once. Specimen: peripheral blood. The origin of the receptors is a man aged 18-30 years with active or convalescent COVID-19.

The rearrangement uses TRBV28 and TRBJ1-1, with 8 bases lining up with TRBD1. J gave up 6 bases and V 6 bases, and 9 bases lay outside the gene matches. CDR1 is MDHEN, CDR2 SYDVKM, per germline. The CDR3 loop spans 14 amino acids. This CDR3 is CASSPGQGFSEAFF. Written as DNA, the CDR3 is TGTGCCAGCAGCCCCGGACAGGGATTCTCTGAAGCTTTCTTT.

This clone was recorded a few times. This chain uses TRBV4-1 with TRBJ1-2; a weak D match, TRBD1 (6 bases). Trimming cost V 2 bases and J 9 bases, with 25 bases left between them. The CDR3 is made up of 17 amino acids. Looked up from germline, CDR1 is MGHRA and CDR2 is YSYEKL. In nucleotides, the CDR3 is TGCGCCAGCAGCCAACTCCGTTGGAATACAGGGTTTCAGAGCTACACCTTC. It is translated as CASSQLRWNTGFQSYTF.

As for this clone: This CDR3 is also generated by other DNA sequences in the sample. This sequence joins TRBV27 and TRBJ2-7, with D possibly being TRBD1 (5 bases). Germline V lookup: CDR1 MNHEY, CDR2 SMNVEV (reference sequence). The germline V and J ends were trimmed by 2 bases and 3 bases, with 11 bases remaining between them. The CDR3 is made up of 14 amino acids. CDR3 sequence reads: CASSLRQGYYEQYF. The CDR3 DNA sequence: TGTGCCAGCAGTTTAAGGCAGGGCTACTACGAGCAGTACTTC.

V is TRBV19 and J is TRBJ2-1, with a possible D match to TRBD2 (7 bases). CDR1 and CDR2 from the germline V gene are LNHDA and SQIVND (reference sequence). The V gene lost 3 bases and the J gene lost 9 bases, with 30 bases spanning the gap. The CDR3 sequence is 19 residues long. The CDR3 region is CASSIGGAVLARLYGEQFF. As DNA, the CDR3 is TGTGCCAGTAGTATTGGGGGGGCTGTATTAGCCCGGCTTTACGGTGAGCAGTTCTTC.

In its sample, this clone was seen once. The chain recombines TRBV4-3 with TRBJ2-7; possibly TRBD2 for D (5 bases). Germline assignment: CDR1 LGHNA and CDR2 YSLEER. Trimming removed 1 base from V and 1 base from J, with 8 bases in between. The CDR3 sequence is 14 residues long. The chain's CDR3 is CASSQVAGSYEQYF. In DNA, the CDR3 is TGCGCCAGCAGCCAAGTTGCGGGTTCCTACGAGCAGTACTTC.

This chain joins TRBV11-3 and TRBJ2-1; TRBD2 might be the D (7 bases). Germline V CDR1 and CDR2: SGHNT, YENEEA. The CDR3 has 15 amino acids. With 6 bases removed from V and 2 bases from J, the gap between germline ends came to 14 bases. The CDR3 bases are TGTGCCAGCAGTTGGACAGCGGGGACCTACAATGAGCAGTTCTTC. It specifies CASSWTAGTYNEQFF.

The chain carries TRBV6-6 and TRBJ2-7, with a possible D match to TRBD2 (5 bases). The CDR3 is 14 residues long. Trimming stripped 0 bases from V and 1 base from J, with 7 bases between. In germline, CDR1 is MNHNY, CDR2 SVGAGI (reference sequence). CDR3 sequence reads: CASSYSPGSYEQYF. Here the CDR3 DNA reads TGTGCCAGCAGTTACTCTCCGGGGTCCTACGAGCAGTACTTC.

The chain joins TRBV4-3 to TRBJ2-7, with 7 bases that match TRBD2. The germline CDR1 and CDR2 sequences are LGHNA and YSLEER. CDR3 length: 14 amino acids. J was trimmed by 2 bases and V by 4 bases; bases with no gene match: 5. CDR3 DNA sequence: TGCGCCAGCAGCCGGGCTAGCGGAACCTACGAGCAGTACTTC. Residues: CASSRASGTYEQYF.

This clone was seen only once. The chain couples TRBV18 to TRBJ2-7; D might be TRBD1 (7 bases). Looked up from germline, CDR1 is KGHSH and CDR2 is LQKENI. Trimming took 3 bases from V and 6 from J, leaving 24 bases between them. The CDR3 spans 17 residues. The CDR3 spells CASSPRRGTVIRGEQYF. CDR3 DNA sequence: TGTGCCAGCTCACCGCGGCGCGGGACAGTCATACGGGGCGAGCAGTACTTC.

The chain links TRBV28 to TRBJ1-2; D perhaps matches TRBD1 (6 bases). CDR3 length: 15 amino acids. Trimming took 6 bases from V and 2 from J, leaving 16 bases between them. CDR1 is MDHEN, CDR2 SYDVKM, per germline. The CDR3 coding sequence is TGTGCCAGCAGCACGAGCGGGGGCTTAAACTATGGCTACACCTTC. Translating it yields CASSTSGGLNYGYTF.

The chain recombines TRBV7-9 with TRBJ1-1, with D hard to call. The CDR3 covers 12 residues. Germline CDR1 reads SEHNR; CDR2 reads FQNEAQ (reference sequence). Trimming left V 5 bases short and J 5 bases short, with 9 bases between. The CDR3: CASSPSLTEAFF. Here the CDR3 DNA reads TGTGCCAGCAGCCCGTCTTTAACTGAAGCTTTCTTT.

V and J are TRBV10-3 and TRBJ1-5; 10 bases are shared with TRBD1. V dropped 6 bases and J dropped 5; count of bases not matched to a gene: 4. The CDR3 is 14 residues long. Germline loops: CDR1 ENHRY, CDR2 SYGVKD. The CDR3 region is CAISSGQGYQPQHF. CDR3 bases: TGTGCCATCAGCTCGGGACAGGGGTATCAGCCCCAGCATTTT.

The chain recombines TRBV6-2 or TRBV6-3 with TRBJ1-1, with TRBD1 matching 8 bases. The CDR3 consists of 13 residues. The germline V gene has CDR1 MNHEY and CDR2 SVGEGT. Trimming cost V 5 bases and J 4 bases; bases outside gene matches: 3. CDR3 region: CASSTDRGTEAFF. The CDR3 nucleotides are TGTGCCAGCAGTACTGACAGGGGCACTGAAGCTTTCTTT.

For the CDR3, the DNA is TGTGCCAGCAGGCGGACAGGGCAGCCTGAAGCTTTCTTT. Translation: CASRRTGQPEAFF. The rearrangement joins TRBV27 to TRBJ1-1; TRBD1 matches at 8 bases. The CDR3 has 13 amino acids. Losses at the gene ends were 6 bases for V and 6 bases for J; bases not matched to a gene: 6. Germline values: CDR1 MNHEY, CDR2 SMNVEV (reference sequence).